This T cell receptor (beta chain) was retrieved from a study of cytomegalovirus exposure and HLA in healthy donors. Using immunoSEQ multiplex PCR, the repertoire was profiled, and TCRdb retains in-frame clones only, with some absent. This table holds roughly 70,000 clones, around 95% found once. Notes on the study in general: Both high specificity and high sensitivity reportedly marked the classifier's diagnosis of cytomegalovirus status.

In germline, CDR1 is LNHDA, CDR2 SQIVND (reference sequence). Trimming at V came to 4 bases and at J to 10 bases, leaving 9 bases not matched to a gene. There are 15 residues in the CDR3. Points on this clone: The antigen is not known.

Sequences were obtained from PBMCs. The source is a man aged 18 to 29 in good health and CMV-seronegative. The chain recombines TRBV19 with TRBJ2-1; TRBD1 agrees at 11 bases. CDR3 nucleotides: TGTGCCAGTAGTACGACCGGGACAGGGGGAAACGAGCAGTTCTTC. Amino acids: CASSTTGTGGNEQFF.